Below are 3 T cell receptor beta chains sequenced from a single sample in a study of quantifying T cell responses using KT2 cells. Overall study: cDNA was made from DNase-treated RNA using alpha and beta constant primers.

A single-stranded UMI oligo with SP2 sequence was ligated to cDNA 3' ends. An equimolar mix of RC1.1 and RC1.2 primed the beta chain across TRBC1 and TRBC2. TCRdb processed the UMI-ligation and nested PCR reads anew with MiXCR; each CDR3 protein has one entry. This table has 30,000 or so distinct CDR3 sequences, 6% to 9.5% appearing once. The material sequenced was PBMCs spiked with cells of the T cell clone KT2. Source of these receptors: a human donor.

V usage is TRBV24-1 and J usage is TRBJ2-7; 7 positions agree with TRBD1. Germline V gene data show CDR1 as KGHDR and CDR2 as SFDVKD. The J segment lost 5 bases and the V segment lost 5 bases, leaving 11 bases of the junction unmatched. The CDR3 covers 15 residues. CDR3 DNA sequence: TGTGCCACCAGTGGCGAACAGGGGCTAAAAAACGAGCAGTACTTC. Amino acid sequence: CATSGEQGLKNEQYF.

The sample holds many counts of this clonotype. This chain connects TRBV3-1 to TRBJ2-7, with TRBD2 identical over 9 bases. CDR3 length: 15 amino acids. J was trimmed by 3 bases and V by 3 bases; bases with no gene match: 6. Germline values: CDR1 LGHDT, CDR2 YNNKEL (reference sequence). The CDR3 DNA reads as TGTGCCAGCAGCCAGGGTAGCGGGGGATTCTACGAGCAGTACTTC. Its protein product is CASSQGSGGFYEQYF.

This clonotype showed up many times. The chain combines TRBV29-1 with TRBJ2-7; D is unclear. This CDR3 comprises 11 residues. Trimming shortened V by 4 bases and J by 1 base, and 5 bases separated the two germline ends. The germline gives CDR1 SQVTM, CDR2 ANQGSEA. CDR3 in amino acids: CSVVRSYEQYF. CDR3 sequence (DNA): TGCAGCGTTGTTAGATCCTACGAGCAGTACTTC.